This TCR beta chain was identified during a study of blood T cell repertoires in COVID-19. As for the study in general: Specimens from acute and convalescent COVID-19 originated in the United States, Italy and Spain. PBMCs, B-cell-depleted T cells, or T cells were the source of the cDNA or gDNA that made up the material.

Original analysis: Amplification of reference gene primers was used by the study to estimate nucleated cell counts. Sequencing used immunoSEQ multiplex PCR; TCRdb keeps in-frame clones, though not all of them. V and J calls and clone size are copied from that table; D and trimming were computed from the DNA. The sample consists of 95,000 to 110,000 clones, about 91% of them appearing once. Germline lookup yields CDR1 KGHSH and CDR2 LQKENI. The CDR3 sequence is 17 residues long. V shed 2 bases, J shed 3 bases, and the junction held 10 bases outside the gene matches. Sequencing was done on a sample of peripheral blood. The chain joins TRBV18 to TRBJ2-7, with 10 bases fitting TRBD1. The receptor was isolated from a man aged 50 to 59 with active or convalescent COVID-19. The CDR3 protein is CASSPETGQGGGYEQYF. The DNA of the CDR3 is TGTGCCAGCTCACCAGAAACCGGACAGGGGGGAGGCTACGAGCAGTACTTC.